This TCR beta chain comes out of a study of early T cells in non-severe SARS-CoV-2 infection. TCRdb reanalysed the 5' RACE reads using MiXCR and keeps one entry per CDR3 protein. The sample carries about 69,000 distinct CDR3 sequences, approximately 12% recorded once. There are 13 residues in the CDR3. V was trimmed by 7 bases and J by 4 bases, leaving 14 bases between them. Per the germline V gene, CDR1 is SQVTM and CDR2 is ANQGSEA. Material: whole blood. The TCR sequence derives from an adult who was a healthcare worker with PCR-confirmed SARS-CoV-2 infection or an uninfected control (not recorded which). The V call is TRBV29-1, the J call TRBJ1-3, with no clear D. CDR3 bases: TGCAGCGCGTCGGCTGTATTAGGAAACACCATATATTTT. Its translation: CSASAVLGNTIYF.